Listed here are 31 T cell receptor beta chains from one sample, sequenced in a study of blood T cell repertoires in COVID-19 (dated by TCRdb to 2020 to 2021). Libraries came from the immunoSEQ multiplex PCR assay. Here the immuneACCESS table is served through TCRdb, limited to in-frame sequences with V and J called. Missing clones are a known gap in these copies; in checked studies unresolved V genes cover under half, and the rest lacks a known reason. This sample is represented by 120,000 or so clones; roughly 69% of them were singletons. Jointly, the top ten make up around 2% of the sample. Input material: peripheral blood. These receptors came from a woman between 70 and 85 years old with acute or convalescent COVID-19.

The J gene is TRBJ1-2, the V gene TRBV27; D uncertain. The CDR3 covers 14 residues. Trimming removed 8 bases at V and 0 bases at J, with 13 bases between. Germline-derived CDR1 and CDR2 are MNHEY and SMNVEV (reference sequence). CDR3 protein: CASRRSASNYGYTF. In DNA, the CDR3 is TGTGCCAGCCGCCGGTCCGCCTCTAACTATGGCTACACCTTC.

The gene calls are TRBV18 and TRBJ2-6, with a tentative D call TRBD1 (6 bases). The CDR3 covers 17 residues. Germline V lookup: CDR1 KGHSH, CDR2 LQKENI. Trimming removed 5 bases at V and 0 bases at J, with 14 bases between. The CDR3: CASSSTEGGSGANVLTF. The CDR3 DNA follows: TGTGCCAGCTCATCAACGGAAGGGGGCTCTGGGGCCAACGTCCTGACTTTC.

CDR3: CASSPVGGQKNTEAFF. DNA of the CDR3: TGTGCCAGCTCACCAGTCGGAGGACAGAAGAACACTGAAGCTTTCTTT. The chain uses TRBV18 and TRBJ1-1, with D maybe TRBD1 (6 bases). V lost 2 bases and J 1 base, leaving 14 bases between the germline ends. Looked up from germline, CDR1 is KGHSH and CDR2 is LQKENI. This CDR3 has 16 residues.

The chain links TRBV15 to TRBJ2-3, with 7 bases matching TRBD2. The CDR3 covers 16 residues. Per the germline V gene, CDR1 is LNHNV and CDR2 is YYDKDF (reference sequence). V lost 1 base to trimming and J lost 5 bases; unmatched junction nucleotides: 9. The CDR3 DNA reads as TGTGCCACCAGCAGAGGGGGGGAGGGCCGAGGAGATACGCAGTATTTT. Translating gives CATSRGGEGRGDTQYF. The variable domain in full, completed from reference TRBV15 and TRBJ2-3, reads DAMVIQNPRYQVTQFGKPVTLSCSQTLNHNVMYWYQQKSSQAPKLLFHYYDKDFNNEADTPDNFQSRRPNTSFCFLDIRSPGLGDTAMYLCATSRGGEGRGDTQYFGPGTRLTVL.

CDR3 nucleotide sequence: TGTGCCAGCACCCTAGCGGGAGTGGCCGGGGAGCTGTTTTTT. This codes for CASTLAGVAGELFF. This chain joins TRBV2 and TRBJ2-2, with 10 bases fitting TRBD2. The CDR3 covers 14 residues. Germline CDR1 is SNHLY and CDR2 is FYNNEI. V shed 7 bases and J 6 bases; nucleotides not matched to a gene: 5.

V and J are TRBV4-1 and TRBJ2-1, with TRBD1 matching over 12 bases. After removal of 1 base from V and 8 bases from J, the junction contained 3 bases not matched to a gene. From germline, CDR1 is MGHRA and CDR2 YSYEKL. This CDR3 spans 15 amino acids. The CDR3 here is CASSQVGQGAYEQFF. The CDR3 DNA follows: TGCGCCAGCAGCCAAGTGGGACAGGGGGCATATGAGCAGTTCTTC.

This chain uses TRBV10-3 with TRBJ2-2, with 7 bases fitting TRBD2. CDR3 length: 16 residues. In germline, CDR1 is ENHRY, CDR2 SYGVKD. V was pared by 3 bases and J by 1 base, with 5 bases of the junction left unmatched. For the CDR3, the DNA is TGTGCCATCAGTGAAAGGGCGGGGGTGAACACCGGGGAGCTGTTTTTT. It yields the protein CAISERAGVNTGELFF.

The rearrangement uses TRBV12-3 or TRBV12-4 and TRBJ1-1, with a weak D call TRBD1 (5 bases). The CDR3 is made up of 13 amino acids. V lost 7 bases and J 1 base, leaving 10 bases between the germline ends. CDR3 in DNA: TGTGCCAGCACTCCGGGGGGGAACACTGAAGCTTTCTTT. Translated: CASTPGGNTEAFF.

The V call is TRBV19, the J call TRBJ2-1; TRBD2 matches at 11 bases. The germline V gene encodes CDR1 LNHDA and CDR2 SQIVND (reference sequence). The CDR3 is made up of 17 amino acids. After removal of 3 bases from V and 4 bases from J, the junction contained 8 bases not matched to a gene. The CDR3 sequence: CASSIHPSGRLYNEQFF. In DNA form, the CDR3 reads TGTGCCAGTAGTATTCATCCTAGCGGGAGGCTTTACAATGAGCAGTTCTTC. Full variable domain (outside the CDR3, taken from reference TRBV19 and TRBJ2-1): DGGITQSPKYLFRKEGQNVTLSCEQNLNHDAMYWYRQDPGQGLRLIYYSQIVNDFQKGDIAEGYSVSREKKESFPLTVTSAQKNPTAFYLCASSIHPSGRLYNEQFFGPGTRLTVL.

In DNA, the CDR3 is TGTGCCAGCAGCTCCCGGGACAGGGCCCGCAAAAACATTCAGTACTTC. Translation: CASSSRDRARKNIQYF. The V and J genes are TRBV21-1 and TRBJ2-4; the table assigns TRBD1, which was not confirmed against the DNA. TRBV21-1 constitutes a pseudogene. This CDR3 spans 16 amino acids.

V gene TRBV3-1 (or the pseudogene TRBV3-2) combines with J gene TRBJ2-1; TRBD1 is a possible D gene (5 bases). V lost 1 base to trimming and J lost 0 bases, with 22 bases between them. CDR3 size: 20 residues. Per germline, CDR1 LGHDT and CDR2 YNNKEL (reference sequence). CDR3 DNA: TGTGCCAGCAGCCAAGTTAGTTTTAGAGACAGTTACAGCTCCTACAATGAGCAGTTCTTC. This gives the protein CASSQVSFRDSYSSYNEQFF.

This clone was seen more than once but under ten times. V and J are TRBV2 and TRBJ2-3, with 13 bases lining up with TRBD2. The CDR3 consists of 15 residues. V lost 10 bases, J lost 2 bases, and 6 bases stayed unmatched. The germline gives CDR1 SNHLY, CDR2 FYNNEI. DNA for the CDR3: TGTGCCATCGGGACTAGCGGGGTGTCCACAGATACGCAGTATTTT. Amino acid sequence: CAIGTSGVSTDTQYF.

This clone was counted a few times. The rearrangement links TRBV7-8 to TRBJ1-2, with 12 nucleotides matching TRBD1. Germline V gene lookup returns CDR1 SGHVS and CDR2 FQNEAQ. V shed 5 bases and J 6 bases; nucleotides not matched to a gene: 7. This CDR3 has 15 amino acids. The CDR3 sequence is CASSSGTGGLHGYTF. The CDR3 bases are TGTGCCAGCAGCAGCGGGACAGGGGGCCTCCATGGCTACACCTTC.

The chain is built from TRBV6-1 and TRBJ1-5; the match to TRBD1 covers 11 bases. The CDR3 runs to 15 residues. Per germline, CDR1 MNHNS and CDR2 SASEGT. Trimming removed 6 bases from V and 2 bases from J; junction bases left unmatched: 3. CDR3 protein: CASRGTGGGNQPQHF. CDR3 nucleotide sequence: TGTGCCAGCAGGGGGACAGGGGGTGGCAATCAGCCCCAGCATTTT.

The chain employs TRBV30 and TRBJ1-3, with no clear D. V was cut by 2 bases and J by 0 bases, with 11 bases left in between. The V gene's germline CDR1 is GTSNPN and CDR2 SVGIG (reference sequence). This CDR3 region has 15 residues. The CDR3 nucleotides are TGTGCCTGGAGTTATACGGGTCCCTCTGGAAACACCATATATTTT. It specifies CAWSYTGPSGNTIYF.

This clone appeared a few times. The rearrangement links TRBV10-1 to TRBJ2-2, with D unresolved. V dropped 4 bases and J dropped 6 bases, with 9 bases sitting between them. The CDR3 contains 13 residues. Germline V gene lookup returns CDR1 WNHNN and CDR2 SYGVQD (reference sequence). The CDR3 bases are TGCGCCAGCAGTGCGGTAGCTTCCGGGGAGCTGTTTTTT. This encodes CASSAVASGELFF.

The chain recombines TRBV28 with TRBJ2-7; 10 bases are a match to TRBD2. Unmatched junction bases numbered 10, after V lost 6 bases and J lost 2 bases. From germline, CDR1 is MDHEN and CDR2 SYDVKM. The CDR3 is 16 amino acids. In DNA, the CDR3 is TGTGCCAGCAGGTCGGCTGTGGGACTAGCGACCTACGAGCAGTACTTC. Translation: CASRSAVGLATYEQYF.

This chain connects TRBV23-1 to TRBJ2-1; possibly TRBD1 for D (6 bases). TRBV23-1 has ORF status, its function being uncertain. Trimming removed 2 bases from V and 9 bases from J, with 20 bases in between. The CDR3 is 16 residues long. CDR3: CASSQKRAGEWIEQFF. As DNA, the CDR3 is TGCGCCAGCAGTCAAAAACGGGCAGGGGAGTGGATTGAGCAGTTCTTC.

Only a few counts were recorded for this clone. The V gene is TRBV5-1, the J gene TRBJ2-7; 13 bases fit TRBD2. This CDR3 is 17 amino acids long. Trimming at V came to 4 bases and at J to 0 bases, leaving 7 bases not matched to a gene. Looked up from germline, CDR1 is SGHRS and CDR2 is YFSETQ. The CDR3 bases are TGCGCCAGCAGCGCAGGGACTAGCGGGACGGTCTCCTACGAGCAGTACTTC. Its translation: CASSAGTSGTVSYEQYF.

The chain employs TRBV19 and TRBJ2-5, with D possibly being TRBD2 (5 bases). CDR1 is LNHDA, CDR2 SQIVND, per germline (reference sequence). Trimming cost V 2 bases and J 5 bases, with 9 bases left between them. This CDR3 is built from 13 residues. The CDR3 loop is CASSINPGETQYF. CDR3 DNA: TGTGCCAGTAGTATAAACCCGGGGGAGACCCAGTACTTC.

This clone was counted between two and nine times. This chain links TRBV2 with TRBJ1-2, with TRBD1 matching 7 bases. J was trimmed by 8 bases and V by 6 bases; bases with no gene match: 6. CDR3 length: 12 residues. Germline CDR1 SNHLY, CDR2 FYNNEI. CDR3 DNA: TGTGCCAGCAGACAGGGGATAGGGGGCTACACCTTC. Translating gives CASRQGIGGYTF.

The chain carries TRBV6-2 or TRBV6-3 and TRBJ2-3, with TRBD2 as a possible D gene (5 bases). CDR3 length: 16 residues. Between the trimmed V and J ends, which lost 2 bases and 3 bases, there was a span of 15 bases. CDR1 MNHEY and CDR2 SVGEGT come from the germline V gene. DNA for the CDR3: TGTGCCAGCAGTTACGTGTCGGGGTACAGTACAGATACGCAGTATTTT. Its protein is CASSYVSGYSTDTQYF.

Only a few counts were recorded for this clone. V and J are TRBV28 and TRBJ1-4; tentatively, D is TRBD1 (5 bases). Trimming stripped 3 bases from V and 4 bases from J, with 15 bases between. CDR3 length: 16 amino acids. The germline V gene has CDR1 MDHEN and CDR2 SYDVKM. The CDR3 sequence is CASSFSSPGINEKLFF. The CDR3 DNA reads as TGTGCCAGCAGTTTCTCTTCCCCAGGGATTAATGAAAAACTGTTTTTT.

J is TRBJ1-1 and V is TRBV3-1 (or the pseudogene TRBV3-2), with D uncertain. The CDR3 runs to 13 residues. V was cut by 4 bases and J by 4 bases, with 10 bases left in between. Germline loops: CDR1 LGHDT, CDR2 YNNKEL (reference sequence). The CDR3 loop reads CASSPLAITEAFF. CDR3 sequence (DNA): TGTGCCAGCAGCCCCCTAGCAATCACTGAAGCTTTCTTT.

This clone came up once. The V call is TRBV4-1, the J call TRBJ1-1; no clear D gene. Germline V gene lookup returns CDR1 MGHRA and CDR2 YSYEKL. The CDR3 has 14 amino acids. V was pared by 1 base and J by 2 bases, with 8 bases between. Here the CDR3 DNA reads TGCGCCAGCAGCCAAGTCCCCACTAACACTGAAGCTTTCTTT. Amino acid sequence: CASSQVPTNTEAFF.

This clone was observed a handful of times. The chain carries TRBV4-1 and TRBJ1-2, with 7 bases identical to TRBD1. This CDR3 is 14 amino acids long. CDR1 MGHRA and CDR2 YSYEKL come from the germline V gene. J was trimmed by 0 bases and V by 2 bases; bases with no gene match: 0. The chain's CDR3 is CASSQTGANYGYTF. The CDR3, as DNA: TGCGCCAGCAGCCAAACAGGGGCTAACTATGGCTACACCTTC.

V is TRBV4-3 and J is TRBJ2-5; a weak D match, TRBD2 (5 bases). Trimming removed 0 bases at V and 10 bases at J, with 18 bases between. The V gene's germline CDR1 is LGHNA and CDR2 YSLEER. CDR3 length equals 15 residues. The CDR3 here is CASSQDVQNRRIQYF. The CDR3 DNA reads as TGCGCCAGCAGCCAAGACGTCCAGAACCGGAGGATCCAGTACTTC.

The CDR3 sequence: CASSPLGAGGPNEQFF. In DNA form, the CDR3 reads TGCGCCAGCAGCCCCCTAGGGGCGGGAGGACCAAATGAGCAGTTCTTC. This chain uses TRBV4-1 with TRBJ2-1; 8 nucleotides align to TRBD2. Trimming cost V 4 bases and J 7 bases; bases outside gene matches: 12. CDR3 size: 16 residues. From germline, CDR1 is MGHRA and CDR2 YSYEKL.

The V gene is TRBV28, the J gene TRBJ2-1, with 13 bases matching TRBD2. The germline V gene has CDR1 MDHEN and CDR2 SYDVKM. The CDR3 is made up of 16 amino acids. J was trimmed by 6 bases and V by 6 bases; bases with no gene match: 8. This CDR3 is CASSQPTSGRGNEQFF. CDR3 DNA: TGTGCCAGCAGCCAGCCTACTAGCGGGAGGGGCAATGAGCAGTTCTTC.

This chain connects TRBV18 to TRBJ1-2, with D perhaps TRBD1 (5 bases). There are 14 residues in the CDR3. CDR1 is KGHSH, CDR2 LQKENI, per germline. Trimming cost V 0 bases and J 4 bases, with 9 bases left between them. In nucleotides, the CDR3 is TGTGCCAGCTCACCACCCAGCGGGACCTATGGCTACACCTTC. It is translated as CASSPPSGTYGYTF.

This chain uses TRBV7-2 with TRBJ1-2; TRBD1 matches 9 bases. This CDR3 has 16 amino acids. V lost 1 base to trimming and J lost 7 bases; unmatched junction nucleotides: 10. Per the germline V gene, CDR1 is SGHTA and CDR2 is FQGNSA. CDR3 amino acids: CASSLGNGQGTGGYTF. CDR3 coding DNA: TGTGCCAGCAGCTTAGGAAACGGACAGGGGACGGGTGGCTACACCTTC.